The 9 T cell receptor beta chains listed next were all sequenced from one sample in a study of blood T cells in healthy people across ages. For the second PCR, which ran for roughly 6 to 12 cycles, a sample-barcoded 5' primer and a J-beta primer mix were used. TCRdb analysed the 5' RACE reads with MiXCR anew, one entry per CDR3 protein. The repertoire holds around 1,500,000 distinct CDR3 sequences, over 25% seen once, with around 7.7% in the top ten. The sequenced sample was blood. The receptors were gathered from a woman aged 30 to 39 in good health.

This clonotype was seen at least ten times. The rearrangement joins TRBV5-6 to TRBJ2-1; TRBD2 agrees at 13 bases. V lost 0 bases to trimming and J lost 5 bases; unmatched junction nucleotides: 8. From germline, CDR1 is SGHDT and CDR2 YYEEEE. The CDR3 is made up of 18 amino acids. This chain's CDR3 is CASSLEARTSGSHNEQFF. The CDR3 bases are TGTGCCAGCAGCTTGGAGGCGCGGACTAGCGGGAGCCACAATGAGCAGTTCTTC.

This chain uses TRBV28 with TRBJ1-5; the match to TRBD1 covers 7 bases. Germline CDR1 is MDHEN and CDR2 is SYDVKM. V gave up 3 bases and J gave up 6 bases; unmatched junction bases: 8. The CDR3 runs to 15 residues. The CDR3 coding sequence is TGTGCCAGCAGTTTGGCGAACAGGGGAGGTCAGCCCCAGCATTTT. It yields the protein CASSLANRGGQPQHF.

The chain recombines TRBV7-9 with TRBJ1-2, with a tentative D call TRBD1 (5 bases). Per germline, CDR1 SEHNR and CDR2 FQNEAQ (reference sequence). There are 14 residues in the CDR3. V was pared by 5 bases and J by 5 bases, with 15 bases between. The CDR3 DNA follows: TGTGCCAGCAGCGCCTCCGGGACGCTGTATGGCTACACCTTC. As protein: CASSASGTLYGYTF. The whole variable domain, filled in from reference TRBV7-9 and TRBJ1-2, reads DTGVSQNPRHKITKRGQNVTFRCDPISEHNRLYWYRQTLGQGPEFLTYFQNEAQLEKSRLLSDRFSAERPKGSFSTLEIQRTEQGDSAMYLCASSASGTLYGYTFGSGTRLTVV.

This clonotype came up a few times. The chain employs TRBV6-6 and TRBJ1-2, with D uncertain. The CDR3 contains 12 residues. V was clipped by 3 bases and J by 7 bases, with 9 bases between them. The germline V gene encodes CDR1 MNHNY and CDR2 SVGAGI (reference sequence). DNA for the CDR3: TGTGCCAGCAGTTATGGCCGCGGTGGCTACACCTTC. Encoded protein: CASSYGRGGYTF.

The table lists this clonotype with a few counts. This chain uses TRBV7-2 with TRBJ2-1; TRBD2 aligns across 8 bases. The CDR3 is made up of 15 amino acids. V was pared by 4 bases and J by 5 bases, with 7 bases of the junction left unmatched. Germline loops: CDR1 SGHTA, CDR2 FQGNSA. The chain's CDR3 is CASSSRPAGDNEQFF. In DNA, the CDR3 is TGTGCCAGCAGCTCCCGGCCAGCGGGGGACAATGAGCAGTTCTTC.

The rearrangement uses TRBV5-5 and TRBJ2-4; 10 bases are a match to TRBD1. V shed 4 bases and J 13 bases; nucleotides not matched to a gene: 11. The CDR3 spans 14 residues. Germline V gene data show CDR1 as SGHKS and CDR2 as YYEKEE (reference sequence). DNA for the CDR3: TGTGCCAGCAGCCAAGGGACAGGGGCTAATGAGCAGTACTTC. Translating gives CASSQGTGANEQYF.

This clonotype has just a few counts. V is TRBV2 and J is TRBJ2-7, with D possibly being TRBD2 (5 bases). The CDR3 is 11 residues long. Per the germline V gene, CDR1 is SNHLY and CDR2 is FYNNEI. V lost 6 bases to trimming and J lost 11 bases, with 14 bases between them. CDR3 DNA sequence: TGTGCCAGCAGGAGCGGTGGATTCGAGTACTTC. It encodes CASRSGGFEYF.

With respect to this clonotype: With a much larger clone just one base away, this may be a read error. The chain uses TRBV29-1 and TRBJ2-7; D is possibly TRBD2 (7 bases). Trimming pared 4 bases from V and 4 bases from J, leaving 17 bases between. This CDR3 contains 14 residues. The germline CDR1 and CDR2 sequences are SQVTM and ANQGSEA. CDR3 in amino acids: CSVVGGLYRYEQYF. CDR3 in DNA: TGCAGCGTTGTGGGGGGGCTATATCGGTACGAGCAGTACTTC.

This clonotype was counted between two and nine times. The CDR3 nucleotides read TGCGCCAGCAGCCCCGTGGGCCAGGGTAATGGGGGTACGCAGTATTTT. Residues: CASSPVGQGNGGTQYF. This chain uses TRBV5-1 with TRBJ2-3; D assignment may be TRBD1 or TRBD2 (5 bases each). In germline, CDR1 is SGHRS, CDR2 YFSETQ. V was shortened by 4 bases and J by 8 bases, with 23 bases between the two germline ends. The CDR3 runs 16 residues.